This T cell receptor beta chain was sequenced for a study of blood T cell repertoires in COVID-19. It was during active infection that Seattle patients were enrolled and then longitudinally followed. How the authors handled the data: It was from reference gene primer amplification that nucleated cell counts were estimated. Sequencing was performed with immunoSEQ multiplex PCR; in TCRdb, only in-frame clones are kept and a portion is missing. The D gene and trimming were derived from the DNA, and the V and J assignments and clone size from that table. The repertoire holds 55,000 to 65,000 clones, with roughly four fifths as singletons. The sequence was obtained from a man aged 60 to 75 with COVID-19, enrolled during active disease. The material sequenced was peripheral blood.

CDR3 protein: CASSHPLDSHPYTEAFF. CDR3 nucleotide sequence: TGTGCCAGCAGCCACCCATTGGACAGTCACCCGTACACTGAAGCTTTCTTT. The chain joins TRBV3-1 (or the pseudogene TRBV3-2) to TRBJ1-1, with a tentative D call TRBD1 (6 bases). CDR1 is LGHDT, CDR2 YNNKEL, per germline (reference sequence). This CDR3 region has 17 residues. Trimming stripped 3 bases from V and 3 bases from J, with 20 bases between.